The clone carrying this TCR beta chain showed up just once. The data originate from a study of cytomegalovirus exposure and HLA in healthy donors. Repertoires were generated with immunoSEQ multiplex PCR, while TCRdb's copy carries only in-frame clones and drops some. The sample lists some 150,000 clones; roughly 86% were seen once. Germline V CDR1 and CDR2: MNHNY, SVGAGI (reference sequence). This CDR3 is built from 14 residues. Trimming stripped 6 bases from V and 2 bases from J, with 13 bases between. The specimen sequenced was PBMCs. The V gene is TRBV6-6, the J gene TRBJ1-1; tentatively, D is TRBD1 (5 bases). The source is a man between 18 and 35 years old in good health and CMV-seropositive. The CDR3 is CASSPGTLNTEAFF. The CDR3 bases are TGTGCCAGCAGCCCAGGGACTCTCAACACTGAAGCTTTCTTT.